The 5 T cell receptor beta chains below were found in one sample sequenced in a study of blood T cell repertoires in COVID-19. Sequenced by immunoSEQ multiplex PCR; TCRdb stores in-frame clones only, minus some. The repertoire holds 100,000 to 130,000 clones, approximately 80% seen once, with approximately 4% in the top ten. The sequenced sample was peripheral blood. Receptor source: a woman in her seventies with acute or convalescent COVID-19.

This chain links TRBV7-2 with TRBJ1-2, with 11 bases identical to TRBD1. V lost 4 bases to trimming and J lost 4 bases; unmatched junction nucleotides: 8. This CDR3 spans 16 amino acids. Germline-derived CDR1 and CDR2 are SGHTA and FQGNSA. The CDR3 DNA sequence: TGTGCCAGCAGCTCCCCCAGGGGACAGGGGGTCTATGGCTACACCTTC. Translated, it gives CASSSPRGQGVYGYTF.

Here the CDR3 reads CASSYQGLLPQYF. CDR3 in DNA: TGTGCCAGCAGCTACCAGGGACTGCTTCCACAGTATTTT. The chain recombines TRBV7-9 with TRBJ2-3; D is possibly TRBD2 (6 bases). Germline lookup yields CDR1 SEHNR and CDR2 FQNEAQ (reference sequence). This CDR3 spans 13 amino acids. Trimming removed 4 bases from V and 12 bases from J, with 17 bases in between.

This clone turned up a few times. The chain has TRBV7-9 and TRBJ1-1; D is uncertain. The CDR3 has 14 amino acids. Germline V gene data show CDR1 as SEHNR and CDR2 as FQNEAQ (reference sequence). V lost 5 bases and J lost 6, with 16 bases in between. The CDR3 loop reads CASSPEGRKSEAFF. DNA for the CDR3: TGTGCCAGCAGCCCGGAAGGGAGGAAATCTGAAGCTTTCTTT. Drawing the rest from reference TRBV7-9 and TRBJ1-1, the complete variable domain is DTGVSQNPRHKITKRGQNVTFRCDPISEHNRLYWYRQTLGQGPEFLTYFQNEAQLEKSRLLSDRFSAERPKGSFSTLEIQRTEQGDSAMYLCASSPEGRKSEAFFGQGTRLTVV.

This clone was detected only a few times. The chain combines TRBV6-6 with TRBJ1-5, with D unresolved. Trimming removed 11 bases from V and 4 bases from J, with 21 bases in between. Germline lookup yields CDR1 MNHNY and CDR2 SVGAGI (reference sequence). The CDR3 length is 15 residues. CDR3 sequence reads: CACTTSKVANQPQHF. The CDR3 DNA sequence: TGTGCCTGCACGACCAGCAAGGTAGCGAATCAGCCCCAGCATTTT.

This clone appeared once. This rearrangement joins TRBV7-9 to TRBJ2-1, with D perhaps matching TRBD2 (5 bases). The CDR3 runs to 15 residues. Trimming left V 1 base short and J 10 bases short, with 17 bases between. Germline V gene lookup returns CDR1 SEHNR and CDR2 FQNEAQ (reference sequence). In nucleotides, the CDR3 is TGTGCCAGCAGCTTAGAGCGGTGGGGTATCGGGGAGCAGTTCTTC. This sequence encodes CASSLERWGIGEQFF. Complete variable domain (other parts from reference TRBV7-9 and TRBJ2-1): DTGVSQNPRHKITKRGQNVTFRCDPISEHNRLYWYRQTLGQGPEFLTYFQNEAQLEKSRLLSDRFSAERPKGSFSTLEIQRTEQGDSAMYLCASSLERWGIGEQFFGPGTRLTVL.